A selection of T cell receptor beta chains follows, all from one sample in a study of blood T cell repertoires in COVID-19. Sequenced by immunoSEQ multiplex PCR; TCRdb stores in-frame clones only, minus some. The data show around 200,000 clones, with around 79% seen just once and about 13% held by the top ten. Sequenced input: peripheral blood. The origin of the receptors is a man aged 50-60 years who had recovered from COVID-19. CDR3s include the opening cysteine and the closing phenylalanine or tryptophan. The D gene is left open where the match is weak. Part of the rows lack a size; the others show once, few, many or a class for expanded clones.

cdr3_aa	cdr3_nt	clone_size	v_call	j_call	d_call
CASRDYRGRGYTF	TGTGCCAGCAGGGATTACAGGGGGCGCGGCTACACCTTC	-	TRBV25-1	TRBJ1-2	TRBD1
CASTGGGEEKLFF	TGTGCCAGTACCGGGGGGGGCGAGGAAAAACTGTTTTTT	few	TRBV19	TRBJ1-4	-
CASSLALSQRSGYTF	TGTGCCAGCAGCTTAGCGCTCTCTCAAAGGAGTGGCTACACCTTC	few	TRBV7-9	TRBJ1-2	-
CASSSPLASGRRKNIQYF	TGTGCCAGCAGCTCCCCCTTAGCAAGCGGGAGACGCAAAAACATTCAGTACTTC	-	TRBV7-3	TRBJ2-4	TRBD2
CASSLGEGLTQYF	TGTGCCAGCAGCTTGGGGGAAGGACTGACCCAGTACTTC	-	TRBV5-5	TRBJ2-5	-
CASSGPQGAKAEQYF	TGTGCCAGCAGCGGACCACAGGGGGCGAAAGCCGAGCAGTACTTC	-	TRBV5-4	TRBJ2-7	TRBD1
CAISAFPGLEGGTQYF	TGTGCCATCAGTGCTTTTCCGGGACTAGAGGGCGGGACCCAGTACTTC	once	TRBV10-3	TRBJ2-5	TRBD2
CASSRTIQETQYF	TGTGCCAGTAGTCGGACTATACAAGAGACCCAGTACTTC	-	TRBV19	TRBJ2-5	-
CATSSLGGPVDTQYF	TGTGCCACCAGTAGCCTTGGAGGGCCCGTAGATACGCAGTATTTT	once	TRBV24-1	TRBJ2-3	-
CATSRQGGEAFF	TGTGCCACCAGCAGACAGGGTGGTGAAGCTTTCTTT	-	TRBV15	TRBJ1-1	-
CASSSGSYDQPQHF	TGTGCCAGTAGTAGCGGCAGCTATGATCAGCCCCAGCATTTT	once	TRBV19	TRBJ1-5	-
CASSLEADRGENTEAFF	TGTGCCAGCAGCTTAGAGGCGGACAGGGGGGAGAACACTGAAGCTTTCTTT	-	TRBV7-7	TRBJ1-1	TRBD1
CASSLFHPLPYGYTF	TGTGCCAGCAGCTTATTTCATCCACTACCCTATGGCTACACCTTC	-	TRBV11-3	TRBJ1-2	-
CASSYRSLDRASVLTF	TGTGCCAGCAGCTACCGGAGCCTGGACAGGGCCAGCGTCCTGACTTTC	-	TRBV7-9	TRBJ2-6	TRBD1
CATSDRDRGRETQYF	TGTGCCACCAGTGACCGGGACAGGGGGCGGGAGACCCAGTACTTC	-	TRBV24-1	TRBJ2-5	TRBD1
CASNKQGAPYGYTF	TGTGCCAGCAACAAGCAGGGGGCCCCCTATGGCTACACCTTC	-	TRBV6-5	TRBJ1-2	TRBD1
CASSDRTGRNEQFF	TGTGCCAGCAGCGATAGGACAGGGCGGAATGAGCAGTTCTTC	-	TRBV7-2	TRBJ2-1	TRBD1
CASSPQRDRGSYEQYF	TGTGCCAGCTCACCACAACGGGACAGGGGATCCTACGAGCAGTACTTC	-	TRBV18	TRBJ2-7	TRBD1
CASSSGAIGELFF	TGTGCCAGCAGTTCCGGAGCTATCGGGGAGCTGTTTTTT	-	TRBV12-3/TRBV12-4	TRBJ2-2	-
CASSLNTGAAYEQYF	TGTGCCAGCAGTTTAAATACAGGGGCCGCCTACGAGCAGTACTTC	-	TRBV27	TRBJ2-7	TRBD1
CASSFGRFGGRVNEQFF	TGTGCCAGCAGTTTCGGTCGGTTTGGCGGGAGAGTGAATGAGCAGTTCTTC	-	TRBV6-2/TRBV6-3	TRBJ2-1	TRBD2
CASSYSFGNEQFF	TGTGCCAGCAGTTACTCGTTCGGCAATGAGCAGTTCTTC	-	TRBV6-5	TRBJ2-1	-
CASSYSQGQGYEQYF	TGTGCCAGCAGTTATTCCCAAGGACAGGGCTACGAGCAGTACTTC	-	TRBV6-2/TRBV6-3	TRBJ2-7	TRBD1
CSVYPGTQQFF	TGCAGCGTCTATCCCGGGACTCAGCAGTTCTTC	-	TRBV29-1	TRBJ2-1	-
CASSRKTGDYEQYF	TGCGCCAGCAGCCGGAAGACAGGGGACTACGAGCAGTACTTC	once	TRBV5-1	TRBJ2-7	TRBD1
CASSPVRQGVKETQYF	TGTGCCAGCAGCCCAGTTAGACAGGGGGTTAAAGAGACCCAGTACTTC	-	TRBV7-4	TRBJ2-5	TRBD1
CASSLGQGAGNTIYF	TGCGCCAGCAGCTTGGGACAGGGGGCTGGAAACACCATATATTTT	-	TRBV5-1	TRBJ1-3	TRBD1
CASSMPSGRPYF	TGTGCCAGTAGTATGCCCAGCGGGAGGCCGTATTTT	-	TRBV19	TRBJ2-3	TRBD2
CAWSVSGRGYEQYF	TGTGCCTGGAGTGTTTCCGGCAGGGGTTACGAGCAGTACTTC	-	TRBV30	TRBJ2-7	-
CASRGLARTSSTDTQYF	TGTGCCAGCAGGGGACTAGCGAGAACTTCTAGCACAGATACGCAGTATTTT	once	TRBV2	TRBJ2-3	TRBD2
CASSFRGQGYNYGYTF	TGTGCCAGCAGCTTCAGAGGACAGGGGTATAACTATGGCTACACCTTC	-	TRBV7-9	TRBJ1-2	TRBD1
CAISSGTGGFSGANVLTF	TGTGCCATCAGTTCGGGGACAGGGGGTTTCTCTGGGGCCAACGTCCTGACTTTC	few	TRBV10-3	TRBJ2-6	TRBD1
CAWSQGQGEDGYTF	TGTGCCTGGAGTCAAGGACAGGGTGAGGATGGCTACACCTTC	-	TRBV30	TRBJ1-2	TRBD1
CASSEGGTEFEKLFF	TGTGCCAGCAGTGAAGGTGGGACAGAGTTCGAAAAACTGTTTTTT	-	TRBV6-1	TRBJ1-4	TRBD1
CANRGLAEQETQYF	TGTGCCAACCGAGGACTAGCGGAACAAGAGACCCAGTACTTC	-	TRBV3-1/TRBV3-2	TRBJ2-5	TRBD2
CSVAGSGSMGTDTQYF	TGCAGCGTTGCCGGAAGCGGGAGTATGGGCACAGATACGCAGTATTTT	-	TRBV29-1	TRBJ2-3	TRBD2
CASSLLAGPHEAFF	TGTGCCAGCAGCTTACTTGCGGGGCCCCATGAAGCTTTCTTT	few	TRBV7-8	TRBJ1-1	-
CASSLAGASGYNEQFF	TGTGCCAGCAGCTTAGCCGGGGCTAGCGGTTACAATGAGCAGTTCTTC	-	TRBV7-2	TRBJ2-1	TRBD2
CARTGGPTGELFF	TGTGCCAGGACAGGGGGTCCCACCGGGGAGCTGTTTTTT	-	TRBV2	TRBJ2-2	TRBD1
CASSFLGGMGGEAFF	TGTGCCAGCAGCTTCCTAGGAGGAATGGGGGGTGAAGCTTTCTTT	-	TRBV7-9	TRBJ1-1	-
CASRPGTAEKLFF	TGTGCCAGCCGTCCCGGGACAGCGGAAAAACTGTTTTTT	-	TRBV28	TRBJ1-4	TRBD1
CASSLGGIIAGGYSYEQYF	TGCGCCAGCAGCTTGGGGGGAATTATAGCGGGAGGATACTCCTACGAGCAGTACTTC	few	TRBV5-1	TRBJ2-7	TRBD2
CASSLGARASQPQHF	TGTGCCAGCAGCTTAGGGGCGAGGGCGTCTCAGCCCCAGCATTTT	-	TRBV7-2	TRBJ1-5	-
CASSLPRTGGNTEAFF	TGTGCCAGCAGTTTACCCCGGACAGGGGGAAACACTGAAGCTTTCTTT	-	TRBV28	TRBJ1-1	TRBD1
CATSRDLLAGGPVRTDTQYF	TGTGCCACCAGCAGAGATTTGCTAGCGGGAGGGCCGGTCAGGACAGATACGCAGTATTTT	-	TRBV15	TRBJ2-3	TRBD2
CSVKGSGSSYEQYF	TGCAGCGTTAAGGGTAGCGGGTCCTCCTACGAGCAGTACTTC	-	TRBV29-1	TRBJ2-7	TRBD2
CASTIFGQGGYEQYF	TGTGCCAGCACCATTTTCGGACAGGGGGGCTACGAGCAGTACTTC	-	TRBV27	TRBJ2-7	TRBD1
CASRKHGTSGNAYEQYF	TGTGCCAGTAGGAAACACGGGACTAGCGGGAACGCCTACGAGCAGTACTTC	once	TRBV19	TRBJ2-7	TRBD2
CASSVAGTVSQPQHF	TGTGCCAGCAGCGTAGCTGGAACAGTTAGTCAGCCCCAGCATTTT	-	TRBV9	TRBJ1-5	-
CASSALAGTSYEQYF	TGTGCCAGCAGCGCCCTAGCGGGAACCTCCTACGAGCAGTACTTC	-	TRBV9	TRBJ2-7	TRBD2
CASRPSVGTGAEAFF	TGTGCCAGCAGACCTAGCGTCGGGACAGGGGCCGAAGCTTTCTTT	-	TRBV28	TRBJ1-1	TRBD1
CASSQAAGQGATTGELFF	TGTGCCAGCAGCCAAGCCGCGGGACAGGGGGCGACCACCGGGGAGCTGTTTTTT	-	TRBV3-1/TRBV3-2	TRBJ2-2	TRBD1
CATSRDYGTGTNYGYTF	TGTGCCACCAGCAGAGATTACGGGACAGGAACTAACTATGGCTACACCTTC	-	TRBV15	TRBJ1-2	TRBD1
CASSGGAGAIGELFF	TGTGCCAGCAGCGGCGGGGCGGGAGCGATCGGGGAGCTGTTTTTT	-	TRBV9	TRBJ2-2	TRBD2
CASSMGGSNTGELFF	TGTGCCAGTAGTATGGGCGGGAGCAACACCGGGGAGCTGTTTTTT	-	TRBV19	TRBJ2-2	TRBD2